Shown below are 15 T cell receptor beta chains from a single sample sequenced in a study of cytomegalovirus exposure and HLA in healthy donors. Assay used: immunoSEQ multiplex PCR; TCRdb lists only in-frame clones, some missing. Among fewer than 250,000 clones listed, around nine tenths were seen once. Sample: PBMCs. The receptors were gathered from a man aged 18 to 30 in good health and CMV-seronegative.

The rearrangement joins TRBV7-9 to TRBJ2-5; no definite D call. The germline CDR1 and CDR2 sequences are SEHNR and FQNEAQ (reference sequence). V shed 5 bases and J shed 6 bases, with 7 bases lying between them. The CDR3 spans 11 residues. The DNA for the CDR3 is TGTGCCAGCAGCCCCGTCCAGACCCAGTACTTC. Protein product: CASSPVQTQYF.

The V gene is TRBV6-6, the J gene TRBJ1-6, with D possibly matching TRBD1 (6 bases). V lost 0 bases, J lost 8 bases, and 11 bases lay in between. The germline V gene has CDR1 MNHNY and CDR2 SVGAGI (reference sequence). CDR3 length equals 15 residues. The CDR3 bases are TGTGCCAGCAGTTACTCAGTCAAGGGGGATTCACCCCTCCACTTT. This encodes CASSYSVKGDSPLHF.

The J gene is TRBJ2-3, the V gene TRBV9; D ambiguous. The CDR3 runs 15 residues. The V gene's germline CDR1 is SGDLS and CDR2 YYNGEE. V dropped 0 bases and J dropped 2 bases, with 10 bases sitting between them. The CDR3 coding sequence is TGTGCCAGCAGCGTAGTCTCGCGCTTCACAGATACGCAGTATTTT. Translated, it gives CASSVVSRFTDTQYF.

The chain employs TRBV6-7 and TRBJ1-6; 7 bases fit TRBD1. TRBV6-7 is recorded as an ORF, its role being uncertain. The CDR3 consists of 15 residues. The trim removed 5 bases at V and 7 bases at J, leaving 8 bases unmatched. The CDR3 DNA sequence: TGTGCCAGCAGTGAACTCCGGGACAGCAATTCACCCCTCCACTTT. This translates into CASSELRDSNSPLHF.

The chain uses TRBV28 and TRBJ2-4; D not resolved. Trimming took 6 bases from V and 4 from J, leaving 10 bases between them. Germline V gene sequence: CDR1 MDHEN, CDR2 SYDVKM. CDR3 length: 13 residues. The CDR3 spells CASRPALKNIQYF. DNA of the CDR3: TGTGCCAGCAGACCCGCCCTAAAAAACATTCAGTACTTC.

The chain carries TRBV7-8 and TRBJ1-5; D not resolved. Trimming removed 0 bases at V and 4 bases at J, with 10 bases between. Germline CDR1 SGHVS, CDR2 FQNEAQ. This CDR3 contains 15 residues. In nucleotides, the CDR3 is TGTGCCAGCAGCTTAGCGGAGGGAGGGAATCAGCCCCAGCATTTT. Its translation is CASSLAEGGNQPQHF.

This clone is labeled as medium-sized (0.01 to 0.1%). The chain links TRBV19 to TRBJ2-2, with TRBD2 as a possible D gene (6 bases). V lost 9 bases and J 3 bases, leaving 11 bases between the germline ends. The germline V gene has CDR1 LNHDA and CDR2 SQIVND (reference sequence). The CDR3 extends over 13 amino acids. CDR3 nucleotides: TGTGCCAGCCACGGGGGTGACACCGGGGAGCTGTTTTTT. It encodes CASHGGDTGELFF. Supplemented by reference TRBV19 and TRBJ2-2, the full variable domain reads DGGITQSPKYLFRKEGQNVTLSCEQNLNHDAMYWYRQDPGQGLRLIYYSQIVNDFQKGDIAEGYSVSREKKESFPLTVTSAQKNPTAFYLCASHGGDTGELFFGEGSRLTVL.

The chain carries TRBV5-1 and TRBJ2-7; TRBD2 matches at 9 bases. Germline V lookup: CDR1 SGHRS, CDR2 YFSETQ. This CDR3 has 14 amino acids. V lost 6 bases and J lost 3; bases outside the gene matches: 7. In nucleotides, the CDR3 is TGCGCCAGCACTCAGACTAGCGGAAACTACGAGCAGTACTTC. Encoded protein: CASTQTSGNYEQYF.

The chain recombines TRBV11-2 with TRBJ2-2, with TRBD2 matching 8 bases. Unmatched junction bases numbered 10, after V lost 4 bases and J lost 6 bases. CDR3 length equals 16 residues. Germline V lookup: CDR1 SGHAT, CDR2 FQNNGV. CDR3 DNA: TGTGCCAGCAGCTCCACCGGGACTAGTGTTCCCGGGGAGCTGTTTTTT. Translated: CASSSTGTSVPGELFF.

The V call is TRBV27, the J call TRBJ2-3; 8 nucleotides match TRBD2. The junction had 5 bases not matched to a gene; V was cut back by 2 bases and J by 7 bases. This CDR3 comprises 14 residues. Per germline, CDR1 MNHEY and CDR2 SMNVEV (reference sequence). The chain's CDR3 is CASSLRGGGYTQYF. DNA of the CDR3: TGTGCCAGCAGTTTACGGGGGGGAGGGTATACGCAGTATTTT.

This clone has just a few counts. The V call is TRBV5-4, the J call TRBJ2-3; the match to TRBD2 covers 15 bases. V trimming: 3 bases; J trimming: 4 bases; junction bases outside the gene matches: 3. The germline V gene has CDR1 SGHNT and CDR2 YYREEE (reference sequence). This CDR3 is built from 16 residues. The chain's CDR3 is CASSSGTSGRSDTQYF. CDR3 nucleotide sequence: TGTGCCAGCAGCTCCGGGACTAGCGGGAGGTCAGATACGCAGTATTTT.

This sequence joins TRBV20-1 and TRBJ2-1, with a weak D call TRBD1 (5 bases). This CDR3 is 11 amino acids long. The V and J ends lost 5 bases and 4 bases respectively, with 6 bases between them. CDR1 is DFQATT, CDR2 SNEGSKA, per germline (reference sequence). In DNA form, the CDR3 reads TGCAGTGCTGCAGGGTACAATGAGCAGTTCTTC. Its translation is CSAAGYNEQFF.

The chain carries TRBV28 and TRBJ1-5, with a weak D call TRBD1 (5 bases). This CDR3 has 15 residues. From germline, CDR1 is MDHEN and CDR2 SYDVKM. V was cut by 5 bases and J by 7 bases, with 18 bases left in between. The CDR3 reads CASSRAREGEQPQHF. The CDR3 coding sequence is TGTGCCAGCAGTAGAGCCAGGGAAGGGGAACAGCCCCAGCATTTT.

The CDR3 is CASRPTGDHGYTF. In DNA, the CDR3 is TGTGCCAGCAGGCCTACAGGGGATCATGGCTACACCTTC. The rearrangement uses TRBV6-5 and TRBJ1-2, with TRBD1 matching over 7 bases. With V trimmed by 6 bases and J by 6 bases, 7 bases remained unmatched. The CDR3 consists of 13 residues. Looked up from germline, CDR1 is MNHEY and CDR2 is SVGAGI.

This clone was recorded only once. The chain carries TRBV9 and TRBJ2-2, with 9 positions matching TRBD2. CDR1 SGDLS and CDR2 YYNGEE come from the germline V gene. With V trimmed by 4 bases and J by 4 bases, 11 bases remained unmatched. The CDR3 has 17 amino acids. This CDR3 is CASSPFPLAGPTGELFF. The DNA of the CDR3 is TGTGCCAGCAGCCCCTTTCCTCTAGCGGGACCCACCGGGGAGCTGTTTTTT.